This T cell receptor beta chain was recovered during a study of human T cells and chemical hapten exposure. Study-wide points: Counts of TCRs above 1 in 1000 frequency stayed unchanged with DPC sensitization. Donor immune responses may differ from healthy people's, since all donors had alopecia.

Time point indicated: patch test 2, 6 weeks after DPC sensitization. Noted treatment: therapeutic diphenylcyclopropenone sensitization with weekly scalp DPC. TCRdb re-derived calls from the RACE reads in MiXCR, one entry per CDR3 protein. The table lists some 89,000 distinct CDR3 sequences, 10% to 13% of them singletons. This clonotype has ten or more counts. What it recognizes is unknown. This CDR3 spans 17 amino acids. V dropped 6 bases and J dropped 2; count of bases not matched to a gene: 8. V usage is TRBV12-3 or TRBV12-4 and J usage is TRBJ1-5, with 12 bases lining up with TRBD1. The sample was whole blood, taken in connection with sensitization to the hapten diphenylcyclopropenone (DPC). This sequence originates from a woman in her twenties or thirties with alopecia areata. Some clones in this sample may be carry-over from other donors' samples. CDR3 loop: CASSLGDRGRGNQPQHF. The DNA of the CDR3 is TGTGCCAGCAGCCTTGGGGACAGGGGGCGAGGCAATCAGCCCCAGCATTTT.